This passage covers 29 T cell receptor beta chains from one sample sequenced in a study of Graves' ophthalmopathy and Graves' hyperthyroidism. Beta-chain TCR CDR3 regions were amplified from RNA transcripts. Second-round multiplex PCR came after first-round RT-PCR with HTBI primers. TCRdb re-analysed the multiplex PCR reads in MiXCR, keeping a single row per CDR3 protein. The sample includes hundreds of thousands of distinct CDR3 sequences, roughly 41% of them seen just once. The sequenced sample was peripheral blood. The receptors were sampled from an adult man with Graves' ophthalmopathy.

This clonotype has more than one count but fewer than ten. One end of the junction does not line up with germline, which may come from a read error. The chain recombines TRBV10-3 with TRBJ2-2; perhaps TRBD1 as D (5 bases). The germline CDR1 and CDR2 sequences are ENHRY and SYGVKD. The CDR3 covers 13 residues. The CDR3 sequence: CASSYPRTGELFF. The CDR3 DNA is TGTGCCAGCAGTTACCCCAGGACAGGGGAGCTGTTTTTT.

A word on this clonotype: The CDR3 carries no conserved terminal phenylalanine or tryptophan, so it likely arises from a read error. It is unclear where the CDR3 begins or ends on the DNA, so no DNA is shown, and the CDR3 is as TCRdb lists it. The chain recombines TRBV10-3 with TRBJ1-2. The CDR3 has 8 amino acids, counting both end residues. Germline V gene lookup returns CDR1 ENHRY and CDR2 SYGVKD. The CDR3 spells CASSRDKG.

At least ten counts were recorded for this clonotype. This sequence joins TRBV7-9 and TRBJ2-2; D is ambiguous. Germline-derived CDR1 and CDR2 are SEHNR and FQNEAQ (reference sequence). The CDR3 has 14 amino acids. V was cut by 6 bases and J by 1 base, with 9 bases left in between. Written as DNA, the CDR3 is TGTGCCAGCAGACGCTCAGGGAACACCGGGGAGCTGTTTTTT. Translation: CASRRSGNTGELFF.

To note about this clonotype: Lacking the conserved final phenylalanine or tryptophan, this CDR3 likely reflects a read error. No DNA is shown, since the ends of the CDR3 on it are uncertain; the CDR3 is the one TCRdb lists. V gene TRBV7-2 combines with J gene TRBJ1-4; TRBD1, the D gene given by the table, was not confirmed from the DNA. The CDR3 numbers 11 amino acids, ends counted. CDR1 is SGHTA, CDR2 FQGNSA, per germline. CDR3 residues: CASSYYDRALL.

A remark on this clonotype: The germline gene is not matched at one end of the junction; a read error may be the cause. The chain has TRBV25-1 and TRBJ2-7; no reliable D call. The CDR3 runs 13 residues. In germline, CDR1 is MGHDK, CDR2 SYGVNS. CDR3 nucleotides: TGTGCCAGCGCAGCCCCAAGTCTCGCCGAGCAGTGCTTC. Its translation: CASAAPSLAEQCF.

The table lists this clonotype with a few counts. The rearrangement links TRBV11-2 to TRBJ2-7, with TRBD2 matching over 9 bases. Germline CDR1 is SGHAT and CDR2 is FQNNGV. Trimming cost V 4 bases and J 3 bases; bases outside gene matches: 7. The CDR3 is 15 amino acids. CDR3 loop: CASSYPVAGVYEQYF. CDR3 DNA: TGTGCCAGCAGCTACCCCGTAGCGGGAGTCTACGAGCAGTACTTC. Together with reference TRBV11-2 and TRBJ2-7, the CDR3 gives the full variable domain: EAGVAQSPRYKIIEKRQSVAFWCNPISGHATLYWYQQILGQGPKLLIQFQNNGVVDDSQLPKDRFSAERLKGVDSTLKIQPAKLEDSAVYLCASSYPVAGVYEQYFGPGTRLTVT.

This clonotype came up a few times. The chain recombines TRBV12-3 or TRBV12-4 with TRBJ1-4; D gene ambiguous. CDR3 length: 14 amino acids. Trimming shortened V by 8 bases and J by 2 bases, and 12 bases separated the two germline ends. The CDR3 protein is CASFLRGTNEKLFF. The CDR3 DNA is TGTGCCAGCTTTCTCCGGGGTACTAATGAAAAACTGTTTTTT.

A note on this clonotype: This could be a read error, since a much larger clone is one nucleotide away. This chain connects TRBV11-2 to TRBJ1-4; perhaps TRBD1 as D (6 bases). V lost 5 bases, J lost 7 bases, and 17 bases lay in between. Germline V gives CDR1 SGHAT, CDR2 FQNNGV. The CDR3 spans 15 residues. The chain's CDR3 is CASSPKGGESEKLFF. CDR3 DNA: TGTGCCAGCAGCCCGAAGGGGGGTGAAAGTGAAAAACTGTTTTTT.

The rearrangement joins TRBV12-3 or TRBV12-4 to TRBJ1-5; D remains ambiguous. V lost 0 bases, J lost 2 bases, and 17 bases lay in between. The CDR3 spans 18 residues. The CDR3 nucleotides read TGTGCCAGCAGTTTAGCCAGGATCCTCGCCGGGGGCAATCAGCCCCAGCATTTT. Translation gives CASSLARILAGGNQPQHF.

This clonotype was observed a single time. CDR3 amino acids: CASSPTKEGEAFF. The CDR3 nucleotides read TGTGCCAGCTCACCAACCAAGGAGGGTGAAGCTTTCTTT. The chain links TRBV7-8 to TRBJ1-1, with unresolved D. The CDR3 spans 13 residues. V lost 8 bases and J lost 7, with 17 bases in between. Germline V gene data show CDR1 as SGHVS and CDR2 as FQNEAQ.

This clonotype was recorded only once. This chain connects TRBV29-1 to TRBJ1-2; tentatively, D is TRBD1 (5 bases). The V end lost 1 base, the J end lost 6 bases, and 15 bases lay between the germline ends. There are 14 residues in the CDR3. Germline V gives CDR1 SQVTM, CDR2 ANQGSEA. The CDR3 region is CSVEAWQGAHGYTF. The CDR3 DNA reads TGCAGCGTTGAAGCGTGGCAGGGCGCCCATGGCTACACCTTC.

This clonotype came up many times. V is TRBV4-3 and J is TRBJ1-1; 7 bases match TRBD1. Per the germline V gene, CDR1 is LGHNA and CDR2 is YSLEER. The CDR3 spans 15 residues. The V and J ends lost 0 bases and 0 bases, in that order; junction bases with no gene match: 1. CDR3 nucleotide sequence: TGCGCCAGCAGCCAAGACAGGGGGGTGAACACTGAAGCTTTCTTT. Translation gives CASSQDRGVNTEAFF.

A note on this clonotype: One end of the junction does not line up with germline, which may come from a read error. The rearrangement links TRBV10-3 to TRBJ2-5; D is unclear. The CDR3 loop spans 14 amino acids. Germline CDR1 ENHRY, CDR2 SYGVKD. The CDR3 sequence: CASSSPLYQETQYF. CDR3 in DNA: TGTGCCAGCAGTTCCCCCCTCTACCAAGAGACCCAGTACTTC.

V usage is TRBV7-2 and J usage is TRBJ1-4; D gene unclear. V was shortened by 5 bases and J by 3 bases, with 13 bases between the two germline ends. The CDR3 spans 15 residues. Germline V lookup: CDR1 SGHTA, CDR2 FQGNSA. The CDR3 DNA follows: TGTGCCAGCAGCCTCCGGACGGTTTCTAATGAAAAACTGTTTTTT. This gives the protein CASSLRTVSNEKLFF.

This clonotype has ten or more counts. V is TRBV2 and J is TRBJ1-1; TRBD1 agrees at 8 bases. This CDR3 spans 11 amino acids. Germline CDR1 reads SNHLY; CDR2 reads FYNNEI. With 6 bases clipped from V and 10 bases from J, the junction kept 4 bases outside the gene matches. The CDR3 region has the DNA TGTGCCAGCAGGGGTACAGGGGGAGCTTTCTTT. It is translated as CASRGTGGAFF.

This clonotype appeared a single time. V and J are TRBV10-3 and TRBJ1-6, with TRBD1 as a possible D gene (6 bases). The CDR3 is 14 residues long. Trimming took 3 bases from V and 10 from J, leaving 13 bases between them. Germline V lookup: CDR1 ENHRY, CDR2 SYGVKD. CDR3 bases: TGTGCCATCAGTGAAAGGACAGTAGAATCACCCCTCCACTTT. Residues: CAISERTVESPLHF.

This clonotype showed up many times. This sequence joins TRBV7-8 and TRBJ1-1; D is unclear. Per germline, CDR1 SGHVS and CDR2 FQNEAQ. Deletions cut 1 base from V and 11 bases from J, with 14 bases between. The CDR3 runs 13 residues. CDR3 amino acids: CASSLGVGVDAFF. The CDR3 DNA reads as TGTGCCAGCAGCTTAGGGGTAGGCGTGGACGCTTTCTTT.

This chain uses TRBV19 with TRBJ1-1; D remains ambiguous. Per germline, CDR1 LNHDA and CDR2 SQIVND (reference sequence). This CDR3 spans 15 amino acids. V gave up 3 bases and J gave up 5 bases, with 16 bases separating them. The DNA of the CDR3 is TGTGCCAGTAGTATCCCGGGCAGACTGGGAACTGAAGCTTTCTTT. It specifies CASSIPGRLGTEAFF.

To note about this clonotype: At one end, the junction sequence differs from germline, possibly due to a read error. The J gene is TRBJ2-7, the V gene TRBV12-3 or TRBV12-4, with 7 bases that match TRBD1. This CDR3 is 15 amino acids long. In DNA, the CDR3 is TGTGCCAGCAGCCTGGGGCACAGGGGTTCCTACGACCAGTACTTC. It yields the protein CASSLGHRGSYDQYF.

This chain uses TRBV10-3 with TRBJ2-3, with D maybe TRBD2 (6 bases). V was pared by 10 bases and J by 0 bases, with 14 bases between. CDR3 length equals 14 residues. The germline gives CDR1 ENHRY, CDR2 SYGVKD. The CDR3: CATGSGASTDTQYF. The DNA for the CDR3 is TGTGCCACCGGGAGCGGAGCTAGCACAGATACGCAGTATTTT.

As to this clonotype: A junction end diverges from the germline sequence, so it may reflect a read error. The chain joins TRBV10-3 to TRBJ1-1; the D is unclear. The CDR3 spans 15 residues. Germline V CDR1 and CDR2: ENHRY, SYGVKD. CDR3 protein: CASSYSAQPNTEAFF. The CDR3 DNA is TGTGCCAGCAGTTACTCCGCACAGCCGAACACTGAAGCTTTCTTT.

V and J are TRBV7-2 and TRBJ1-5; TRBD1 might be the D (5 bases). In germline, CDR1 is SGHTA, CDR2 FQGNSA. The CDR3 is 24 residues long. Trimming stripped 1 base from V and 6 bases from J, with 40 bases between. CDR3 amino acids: CASSLVGLTSSSPFSGSSGQPQHF. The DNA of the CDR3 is TGTGCCAGCAGCTTAGTGGGGCTGACCAGTAGTTCCCCCTTTTCGGGTTCTTCTGGTCAGCCCCAGCATTTT. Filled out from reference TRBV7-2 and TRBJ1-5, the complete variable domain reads GAGVSQSPSNKVTEKGKDVELRCDPISGHTALYWYRQSLGQGLEFLIYFQGNSAPDKSGLPSDRFSAERTGGSVSTLTIQRTQQEDSAVYLCASSLVGLTSSSPFSGSSGQPQHFGDGTRLSIL.

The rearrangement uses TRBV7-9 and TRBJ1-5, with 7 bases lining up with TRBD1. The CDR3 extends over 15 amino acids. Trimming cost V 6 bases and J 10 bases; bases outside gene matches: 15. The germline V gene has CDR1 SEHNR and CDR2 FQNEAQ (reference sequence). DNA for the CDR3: TGTGCCAGCAGTTACTCCCGGGACAGTCGGTTACCCCAGCATTTT. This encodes CASSYSRDSRLPQHF.

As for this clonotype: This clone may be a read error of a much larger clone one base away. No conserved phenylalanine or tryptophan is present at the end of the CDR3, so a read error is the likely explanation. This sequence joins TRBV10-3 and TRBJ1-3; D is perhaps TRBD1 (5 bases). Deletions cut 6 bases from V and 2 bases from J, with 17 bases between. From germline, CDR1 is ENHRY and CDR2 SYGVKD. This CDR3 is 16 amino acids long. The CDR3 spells CAIRDRQPKPGNTIYL. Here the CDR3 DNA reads TGTGCCATCAGAGACAGACAGCCAAAGCCTGGAAACACCATATATCTT.

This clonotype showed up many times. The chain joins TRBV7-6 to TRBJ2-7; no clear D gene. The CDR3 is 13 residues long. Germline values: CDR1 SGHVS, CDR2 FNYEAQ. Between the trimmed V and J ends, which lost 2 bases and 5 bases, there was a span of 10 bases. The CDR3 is CASSLWDPDEQYF. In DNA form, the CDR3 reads TGTGCCAGCAGCTTATGGGATCCGGACGAGCAGTACTTC.

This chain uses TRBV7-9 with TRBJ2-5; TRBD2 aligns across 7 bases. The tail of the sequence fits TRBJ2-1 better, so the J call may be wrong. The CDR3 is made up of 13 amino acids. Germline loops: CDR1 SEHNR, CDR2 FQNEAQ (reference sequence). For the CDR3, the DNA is TGTGCCAGCAGCTCACGGGGGGAGAATGAGCAGTTCTTC. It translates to CASSSRGENEQFF.

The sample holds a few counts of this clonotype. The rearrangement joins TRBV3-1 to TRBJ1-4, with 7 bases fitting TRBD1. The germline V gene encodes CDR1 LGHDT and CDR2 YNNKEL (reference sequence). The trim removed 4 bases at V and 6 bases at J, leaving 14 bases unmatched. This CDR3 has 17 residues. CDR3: CASSPHHFRDSHEKLFF. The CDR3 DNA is TGTGCCAGCAGCCCCCATCACTTCCGGGACAGCCATGAAAAACTGTTTTTT. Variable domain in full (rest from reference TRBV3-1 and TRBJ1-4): DTAVSQTPKYLVTQMGNDKSIKCEQNLGHDTMYWYKQDSKKFLKIMFSYNNKELIINETVPNRFSPKSPDKAHLNLHINSLELGDSAVYFCASSPHHFRDSHEKLFFGSGTQLSVL.

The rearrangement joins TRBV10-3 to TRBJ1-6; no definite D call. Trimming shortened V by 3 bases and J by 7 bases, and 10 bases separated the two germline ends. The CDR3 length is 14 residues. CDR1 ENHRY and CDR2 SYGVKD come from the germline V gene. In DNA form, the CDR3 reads TGTGCCATCAGTGAATGGGGTGGGAATTCACCCCTCCACTTT. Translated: CAISEWGGNSPLHF.

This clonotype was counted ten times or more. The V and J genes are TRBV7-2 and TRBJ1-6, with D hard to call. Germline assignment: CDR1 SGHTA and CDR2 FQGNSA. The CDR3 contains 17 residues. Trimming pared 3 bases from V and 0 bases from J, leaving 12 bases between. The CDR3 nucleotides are TGTGCCAGCAGCTTCCTCCCTGGGAGCTCCTATAATTCACCCCTCCACTTT. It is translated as CASSFLPGSSYNSPLHF.